A single T cell receptor beta chain is shown here with its context. These data come from a study of cytomegalovirus exposure and HLA in healthy donors. Primers for the PCR totalled 60 Vbeta and 13 Jbeta. Only in-frame clones appear in the TCRdb table, and some are missing; sequencing was by immunoSEQ multiplex PCR. The sample yields roughly 150,000 clones, 70% to 85% seen once. Germline values: CDR1 MNHEY, CDR2 SVGAGI. This CDR3 comprises 15 residues. V lost 4 bases and J lost 3, with 15 bases in between. This chain connects TRBV6-5 to TRBJ2-5; D not certain. This receptor was taken from a male donor in good health and CMV-seronegative. The sequenced material came from PBMCs. The CDR3 is CASSSHSPREETQYF. The CDR3 coding sequence is TGTGCCAGCAGTTCCCATAGCCCCCGGGAAGAGACCCAGTACTTC.